The sequence of this T cell receptor (beta chain) was determined in a study of OX40 agonist ivuxolimab in advanced cancers. Study-level results: The specificity for antigen of the expanded peripheral T cells was not determined.

A note on this clone: The antigen is undetermined.

Measured with immunoSEQ multiplex PCR; TCRdb has only the in-frame clones, and not every one. The sample consists of roughly 90,000 clones, roughly 90% of them appearing once. This specimen consisted of CD4+ or CD8+ T cells sorted from blood, obtained in a trial of the OX40 agonist ivuxolimab. The sequence derives from an adult with an advanced solid tumor such as melanoma, head and neck, liver or kidney cancer.

CDR3 DNA sequence: TGTGCCAGCAGCTCTCCAGGGTTCACTAATGAAAAACTGTTTTTT. Translation gives CASSSPGFTNEKLFF. The V gene is TRBV7-2, the J gene TRBJ1-4, with a weak D call TRBD1 (5 bases). CDR1 SGHTA and CDR2 FQGNSA come from the germline V gene. V lost 4 bases and J lost 2, with 11 bases in between. This CDR3 is built from 15 residues.